This is a list of T cell receptor beta chains from one sample in a study of patients and donors after allogeneic stem cell transplantation. TCRdb independently ran MiXCR on the RT-PCR reads; one entry per CDR3 protein. The table records more than 850,000 distinct CDR3 sequences, approximately 19% of them present only once. Sequencing input: blood, either unsorted or a sorted T cell fraction (not recorded which). These receptors were taken from a human donor who was either an allogeneic HSCT recipient or a stem cell or donor lymphocyte infusion donor (not recorded which). It is not recorded whose cells these are; they may come from a transplant donor. Both conserved end residues are part of each CDR3. Each record gives: CDR3 DNA, CDR3 protein, D gene, clone size, V gene, J gene. A D gene is named only where the DNA matches it firmly. Only part of the rows carry a size: once, few, many, or a class if the clone is expanded.

cdr3_nt: TGTGCCAGTAGTACCCCGTCGACAGGAGCCTCCTACGAGCAGTACTTC
cdr3_aa: CASSTPSTGASYEQYF
d_call: NA
clone_size: few
v_call: TRBV19
j_call: TRBJ2-7

cdr3_nt: TGTGCCAGCTCACGGGCGAACGGTGGGACTGAAGCTTTCTTT
cdr3_aa: CASSRANGGTEAFF
d_call: NA
clone_size: few
v_call: TRBV18
j_call: TRBJ1-1

cdr3_nt: TGTGCCAGCAGTGAATTGGGGAACTCCTACGAGCAGTACTTC
cdr3_aa: CASSELGNSYEQYF
d_call: NA
clone_size: NA
v_call: TRBV25-1
j_call: TRBJ2-7

cdr3_nt: TGTGCCAGCAGCTTAGATGCAGGGACAGGCAAAAACATTCAGTACTTC
cdr3_aa: CASSLDAGTGKNIQYF
d_call: TRBD1
clone_size: NA
v_call: TRBV7-6
j_call: TRBJ2-4

cdr3_nt: TGTGCCAGAAGATACAACACAGAGTACAATGAGCAGTTCTTC
cdr3_aa: CARRYNTEYNEQFF
d_call: NA
clone_size: few
v_call: TRBV12-3/TRBV12-4
j_call: TRBJ2-1

cdr3_nt: TGCAGTGCAAACACAGGGATCTCCTACGAGCAGTACTTC
cdr3_aa: CSANTGISYEQYF
d_call: NA
clone_size: NA
v_call: TRBV20-1
j_call: TRBJ2-7

cdr3_nt: TGTGCCAGCAGTTTTAACAGGGGCGAGACCCAGTACTTC
cdr3_aa: CASSFNRGETQYF
d_call: TRBD1
clone_size: many
v_call: TRBV12-3/TRBV12-4
j_call: TRBJ2-5

cdr3_nt: TGTGCCAGCAGCTCAGAGGAGACTCGCACAGATACGCAGTATTTT
cdr3_aa: CASSSEETRTDTQYF
d_call: NA
clone_size: few
v_call: TRBV13
j_call: TRBJ2-3

cdr3_nt: TGTGCCACCAGTGGAAAACAGACAAACACCGGGGAGCTGTTTTTT
cdr3_aa: CATSGKQTNTGELFF
d_call: NA
clone_size: few
v_call: TRBV24-1
j_call: TRBJ2-2

cdr3_nt: TGCAGTGCTAGAGGGGCAGGGGAATTTGAAGCTTTCTTT
cdr3_aa: CSARGAGEFEAFF
d_call: NA
clone_size: NA
v_call: TRBV20-1
j_call: TRBJ1-1

cdr3_nt: TGCGCCAGCAGTAGTCAGGGGTGGGGAGCTTTCTTT
cdr3_aa: CASSSQGWGAFF
d_call: NA
clone_size: few
v_call: TRBV5-1
j_call: TRBJ1-1

cdr3_nt: TGTGCCACCAGCAGAGCGAGAAGCGGCTTCAATGAGCAGTTCTTC
cdr3_aa: CATSRARSGFNEQFF
d_call: NA
clone_size: few
v_call: TRBV15
j_call: TRBJ2-1

cdr3_nt: TGTGCCGCAGGGGCGAGTAGCACAGATACGCAGTATTTT
cdr3_aa: CAAGASSTDTQYF
d_call: NA
clone_size: NA
v_call: TRBV12-3/TRBV12-4
j_call: TRBJ2-3

cdr3_nt: TGTGCCAGCATACTAGCGGGGGGAAAGACCCAGTACTTC
cdr3_aa: CASILAGGKTQYF
d_call: TRBD2
clone_size: NA
v_call: TRBV12-3/TRBV12-4
j_call: TRBJ2-5

cdr3_nt: TGCGCCAGCAGCTTGGAAGGTAGCGGGGGAACTAGCACAGATACGCAGTATTTT
cdr3_aa: CASSLEGSGGTSTDTQYF
d_call: TRBD2
clone_size: few
v_call: TRBV5-1
j_call: TRBJ2-3

cdr3_nt: TGTGCCAGCTCCACGGTGGGCACTGAAGCTTTCTTT
cdr3_aa: CASSTVGTEAFF
d_call: NA
clone_size: few
v_call: TRBV18
j_call: TRBJ1-1

cdr3_nt: TGTGCCAGCAGCCCCCGGGCCCACCCTCACACCTTC
cdr3_aa: CASSPRAHPHTF
d_call: NA
clone_size: NA
v_call: TRBV12-3/TRBV12-4
j_call: TRBJ1-2

cdr3_nt: TGTGCCAGCAGCTACAGGGAGAGCGATGGCTACACCTTC
cdr3_aa: CASSYRESDGYTF
d_call: NA
clone_size: NA
v_call: TRBV12-3/TRBV12-4
j_call: TRBJ1-2

cdr3_nt: TGTGCCAGCACCCCTAGCGGTGTATACAATGAGCAGTTCTTC
cdr3_aa: CASTPSGVYNEQFF
d_call: TRBD2
clone_size: many
v_call: TRBV12-3/TRBV12-4
j_call: TRBJ2-1

cdr3_nt: TGTGCCAGCAGCCCATCAAGGGACAGGGCTGACGAGCAGTTCTTC
cdr3_aa: CASSPSRDRADEQFF
d_call: TRBD1
clone_size: NA
v_call: TRBV7-6
j_call: TRBJ2-1

cdr3_nt: TGTGCCATCAGTGAGTCGTGGCGGATCCAAGAGACCCAGTACTTC
cdr3_aa: CAISESWRIQETQYF
d_call: NA
clone_size: many
v_call: TRBV10-3
j_call: TRBJ2-5

cdr3_nt: TGCAGCGTGATAGACAGGGGGATGAACACTGAAGCTTTCTTT
cdr3_aa: CSVIDRGMNTEAFF
d_call: TRBD1
clone_size: many
v_call: TRBV29-1
j_call: TRBJ1-1

cdr3_nt: TGTGCCAGCACCCCACAGGGACTAGCGGGAGTAGAGCAGTACTTC
cdr3_aa: CASTPQGLAGVEQYF
d_call: TRBD2
clone_size: few
v_call: TRBV12-3/TRBV12-4
j_call: TRBJ2-7

cdr3_nt: TGTGCCAGCACCGCCGGGACAGGATCTTCACCCCTCCACTTT
cdr3_aa: CASTAGTGSSPLHF
d_call: TRBD1
clone_size: few
v_call: TRBV27
j_call: TRBJ1-6

cdr3_nt: TGCAGCGCCGGGAGGGTGGAGGAGACCCAGTACTTC
cdr3_aa: CSAGRVEETQYF
d_call: TRBD2
clone_size: many
v_call: TRBV29-1
j_call: TRBJ2-5

cdr3_nt: TGTGCCAGCAACCTGCCCGGCCGGCTGGGACTTAATACGCAGTATTTT
cdr3_aa: CASNLPGRLGLNTQYF
d_call: NA
clone_size: NA
v_call: TRBV7-9
j_call: TRBJ2-3

cdr3_nt: TGCGCCAGCAGCTTGGTCCTGGCAGGAATGAAAACTAACTATGGCTACACCTTC
cdr3_aa: CASSLVLAGMKTNYGYTF
d_call: NA
clone_size: NA
v_call: TRBV5-1
j_call: TRBJ1-2

cdr3_nt: TGCAGTGCTCCCGGCCCCCTAGGAAGTTCCTACTACGAGCAGTACTTC
cdr3_aa: CSAPGPLGSSYYEQYF
d_call: NA
clone_size: few
v_call: TRBV20-1
j_call: TRBJ2-7

cdr3_nt: TGTGCCAGCAGTGAATACCCCAACTACGAGCAGTACTTC
cdr3_aa: CASSEYPNYEQYF
d_call: NA
clone_size: few
v_call: TRBV2
j_call: TRBJ2-7

cdr3_nt: TGCAGCGTGGGGGGTCAGGGGGTGACTGAAGCTTTCTTT
cdr3_aa: CSVGGQGVTEAFF
d_call: TRBD1
clone_size: few
v_call: TRBV29-1
j_call: TRBJ1-1

cdr3_nt: TGTGCCAGCAGCGTAGATTCGGGACAGGGCACAGATACGCAGTATTTT
cdr3_aa: CASSVDSGQGTDTQYF
d_call: TRBD1
clone_size: NA
v_call: TRBV9
j_call: TRBJ2-3

cdr3_nt: TGTGCCAGCAGCCCCCGAATTGCCAGCAACACCGGGGAGCTGTTTTTT
cdr3_aa: CASSPRIASNTGELFF
d_call: NA
clone_size: few
v_call: TRBV7-8
j_call: TRBJ2-2

cdr3_nt: TGTGCCACCAGCAGAGACGGAACTTCCCTGGGCTACACCTTC
cdr3_aa: CATSRDGTSLGYTF
d_call: NA
clone_size: NA
v_call: TRBV15
j_call: TRBJ1-2

cdr3_nt: TGTGCCAGCAGTGACCCAGGGGGGATGAACACTGAAGCTTTCTTT
cdr3_aa: CASSDPGGMNTEAFF
d_call: TRBD1
clone_size: few
v_call: TRBV6-1
j_call: TRBJ1-1

cdr3_nt: TGCGCCAGCAGCCAAGGATTTTCGGGGGCGGGGAGCACTGAAGCTTTCTTT
cdr3_aa: CASSQGFSGAGSTEAFF
d_call: NA
clone_size: NA
v_call: TRBV4-1
j_call: TRBJ1-1

cdr3_nt: TGCGCCAGCAGCCCAGGGACAGGGGGCGCCTACGAGCAGTACTTC
cdr3_aa: CASSPGTGGAYEQYF
d_call: TRBD1
clone_size: many
v_call: TRBV6-1
j_call: TRBJ2-7

cdr3_nt: TGTGCCAGCAGTCGGGACCGCAATGGCTACACCTTC
cdr3_aa: CASSRDRNGYTF
d_call: NA
clone_size: few
v_call: TRBV6-5
j_call: TRBJ1-2

cdr3_nt: TGCGCCAGCAGCTTAGGACTTTATTACGAGCAGTACTTC
cdr3_aa: CASSLGLYYEQYF
d_call: NA
clone_size: NA
v_call: TRBV5-1
j_call: TRBJ2-7

cdr3_nt: TGTGCCAGCAGTGCTACGACTGCCCTCTACGAGCAGTACTTC
cdr3_aa: CASSATTALYEQYF
d_call: NA
clone_size: NA
v_call: TRBV25-1
j_call: TRBJ2-7

cdr3_nt: TGTGCCACCAGCCACGGTCCCTTGTCCCAAGAGACCCAGTACTTC
cdr3_aa: CATSHGPLSQETQYF
d_call: NA
clone_size: once
v_call: TRBV24-1
j_call: TRBJ2-5

cdr3_nt: TGTGCCAGCAGCTTAGGGGTAGGGGCCGGTGGGGCCAACGTCCTGACTTTC
cdr3_aa: CASSLGVGAGGANVLTF
d_call: NA
clone_size: few
v_call: TRBV11-2
j_call: TRBJ2-6

cdr3_nt: TGTGCCAGCACCCTTGCTGGGAGAGCTTTCTTT
cdr3_aa: CASTLAGRAFF
d_call: NA
clone_size: many
v_call: TRBV12-3/TRBV12-4
j_call: TRBJ1-1

cdr3_nt: TGTGCCAGCAGCTTGGCCTCCAGCGGGGGTTCCTACAATGAGCAGTTCTTC
cdr3_aa: CASSLASSGGSYNEQFF
d_call: TRBD2
clone_size: few
v_call: TRBV5-6
j_call: TRBJ2-1

cdr3_nt: TGTGCCAGCAGCTTAGGCGGGGCCTTGACGAGGCGTGAAAAACTGTTTTTT
cdr3_aa: CASSLGGALTRREKLFF
d_call: NA
clone_size: NA
v_call: TRBV7-9
j_call: TRBJ1-4

cdr3_nt: TGCGCCAGCAGCTTGGGGCTAGCTGATAGCAATGAGCAGTTCTTC
cdr3_aa: CASSLGLADSNEQFF
d_call: NA
clone_size: NA
v_call: TRBV5-1
j_call: TRBJ2-1

cdr3_nt: TGTGCCAGCAGTTCCTCTGAGGGGCTGAGACAGGGGGCGCGGGGCTACACCTTC
cdr3_aa: CASSSSEGLRQGARGYTF
d_call: TRBD1
clone_size: few
v_call: TRBV12-3/TRBV12-4
j_call: TRBJ1-2

cdr3_nt: TGTGCTAGTGGTTTGGGCTCGATCTCCTACAATGAGCAGTTCTTC
cdr3_aa: CASGLGSISYNEQFF
d_call: NA
clone_size: few
v_call: TRBV12-5
j_call: TRBJ2-1

cdr3_nt: TGTGCCAGCAGTTTGAAAAGGGGGGTTAATTCACCCCTCCACTTT
cdr3_aa: CASSLKRGVNSPLHF
d_call: NA
clone_size: NA
v_call: TRBV12-3/TRBV12-4
j_call: TRBJ1-6